The 30 T cell receptor beta chains presented below share a single source sample, sequenced in a study of T cell repertoires in aging, cancer and after chemotherapy. The template was genomic DNA from peripheral blood, not RNA. Multiplex touch-down PCR with TRB-A/B primers amplified rearranged V-D-J TRB sequences. TCRdb independently ran MiXCR on the multiplex PCR reads; one entry per CDR3 protein. The data hold 2,500 to 3,000 distinct CDR3 sequences, with 59% observed a single time. Sequencing was carried out using blood. The receptors were sampled from a human donor with a blood cancer.

The chain is built from TRBV6-5 and TRBJ1-2, with 11 bases matching TRBD1. V lost 5 bases to trimming and J lost 0 bases; unmatched junction nucleotides: 11. This CDR3 region has 18 residues. Looked up from germline, CDR1 is MNHEY and CDR2 is SVGAGI. Written as DNA, the CDR3 is TGTGCCAGCAGTGGTATTTCCGGGACAGGGGGAGCTAACTATGGCTACACCTTC. Translating it yields CASSGISGTGGANYGYTF.

A single count supports this clonotype. The rearrangement joins TRBV10-3 to TRBJ2-7, with TRBD1 matching 10 bases. CDR3 length: 14 amino acids. The junction had 7 bases not matched to a gene; V was cut back by 7 bases and J by 4 bases. Germline V gene sequence: CDR1 ENHRY, CDR2 SYGVKD. The CDR3 is CAINPGTGVYEQYF. The CDR3 nucleotides are TGTGCCATCAACCCTGGGACAGGGGTTTACGAGCAGTACTTC.

Comments on this clonotype: One end of the junction fails to match germline, which may point to a read error. The gene calls are TRBV6-5 and TRBJ1-4; 7 bases align to TRBD1. Per germline, CDR1 MNHEY and CDR2 SVGAGI. The CDR3 has 13 residues. CDR3 loop: CASSPTGALGFSF. The CDR3 region has the DNA TGTGCCAGCAGTCCCACAGGGGCTTTAGGCTTCTCTTTT.

This chain connects TRBV20-1 to TRBJ2-6; D remains unclear. Germline CDR1 DFQATT, CDR2 SNEGSKA (reference sequence). The V gene lost 3 bases and the J gene lost 0 bases, with 9 bases spanning the gap. The CDR3 is 15 residues long. In DNA form, the CDR3 reads TGCAGTGCTAGGGCACAGAGCTCTGGGGCCAACGTCCTGACTTTC. Residues: CSARAQSSGANVLTF.

This clonotype was counted a single time. The V and J genes are TRBV27 and TRBJ2-1, with 8 positions matching TRBD2. The CDR3 contains 15 residues. The V and J ends lost 2 bases and 7 bases, in that order; junction bases with no gene match: 7. CDR1 and CDR2 (germline): MNHEY, SMNVEV (reference sequence). The CDR3 region is CASSLALAGLNEQFF. The CDR3 coding sequence is TGTGCCAGCAGTTTAGCTCTAGCGGGCCTTAATGAGCAGTTCTTC.

The chain joins TRBV27 to TRBJ2-2; 8 bases line up with TRBD1. The CDR3 contains 14 residues. Germline V gene sequence: CDR1 MNHEY, CDR2 SMNVEV (reference sequence). The V gene end was trimmed by 6 bases and the J gene end by 7 bases; junction bases not matched to a gene: 7. CDR3 in DNA: TGTGCCAGCAGAACTACAGGGGGGAACGGGGAGCTGTTTTTT. Translating gives CASRTTGGNGELFF.

CDR3 nucleotide sequence: TGTGCCAGCACCCTAGGGAGGGGGGGAGAGACCCAGTACTTC. This encodes CASTLGRGGETQYF. The V gene is TRBV12-3 or TRBV12-4, the J gene TRBJ2-5; D is possibly TRBD2 (7 bases). Between the trimmed V and J ends, which lost 7 bases and 4 bases, there was a span of 16 bases. This CDR3 is 14 amino acids long.

This clonotype was counted a few times. This rearrangement joins TRBV5-1 to TRBJ2-5; no reliable D call. Looked up from germline, CDR1 is SGHRS and CDR2 is YFSETQ. V lost 0 bases and J 7 bases, leaving 16 bases between the germline ends. The CDR3 consists of 15 residues. For the CDR3, the DNA is TGCGCCAGCAGCTTGGAATCCCCTCCGATTGGGACCCAGTACTTC. It codes for CASSLESPPIGTQYF.

This rearrangement joins TRBV29-1 to TRBJ1-1, with D uncertain. The CDR3 loop spans 12 amino acids. V gave up 5 bases and J gave up 1 base, with 8 bases separating them. Germline CDR1 is SQVTM and CDR2 is ANQGSEA. CDR3 sequence reads: CSVSPGNTEAFF. The DNA of the CDR3 is TGCAGCGTTTCTCCAGGGAACACTGAAGCTTTCTTT.

The chain links TRBV7-2 to TRBJ2-3; 8 bases agree with TRBD2. V shed 6 bases and J 11 bases; nucleotides not matched to a gene: 19. Germline CDR1 and CDR2: SGHTA and FQGNSA. The CDR3 runs 16 residues. CDR3 DNA: TGTGCCAGCAGTTCCGGGACTAGTGGCTCCATTTTCGAGCAGTATTTT. This gives the protein CASSSGTSGSIFEQYF.

The J gene is TRBJ2-1, the V gene TRBV7-2; D remains unclear. CDR1 and CDR2 from the germline V gene are SGHTA and FQGNSA. This CDR3 region has 11 residues. Trimming took 5 bases from V and 9 from J, leaving 8 bases between them. This chain's CDR3 is CASSVEVEQFF. DNA for the CDR3: TGTGCCAGCAGCGTAGAGGTTGAGCAGTTCTTC.

As for this clonotype: The germline gene is not matched at one end of the junction; a read error may be the cause. The chain has TRBV11-1 and TRBJ2-1; D assignment may be TRBD1 or TRBD2 (6 bases each). Germline CDR1 reads SGHAT; CDR2 reads FQDESV (reference sequence). This CDR3 has 13 amino acids. As DNA, the CDR3 is TGTGCCAGCAGATTAGGGGGGCGGGAAGGGCAGTTCTTC. This gives the protein CASRLGGREGQFF.

V gene TRBV7-6 combines with J gene TRBJ2-7, with 14 bases fitting TRBD2. Germline V gives CDR1 SGHVS, CDR2 FNYEAQ. J was trimmed by 10 bases and V by 5 bases; bases with no gene match: 1. The CDR3 has 12 amino acids. CDR3 sequence (DNA): TGTGCCAGCAGCGGGACTAGCGGGAGTCAGTACTTC. Protein sequence: CASSGTSGSQYF.

The V and J genes are TRBV12-3 or TRBV12-4 and TRBJ2-1; the D call may be TRBD1 or TRBD2 (5 bases each). Deletions cut 4 bases from V and 2 bases from J, with 12 bases between. The CDR3 extends over 15 amino acids. CDR3 sequence (DNA): TGTGCCAGCAGTTGGGGGAGACTGGCCTACAATGAGCAGTTCTTC. This translates into CASSWGRLAYNEQFF.

The chain recombines TRBV6-1 with TRBJ2-7, with TRBD2 matching over 8 bases. The J call may be mistaken, given a closer DNA end match to TRBJ2-1. CDR1 is MNHNS, CDR2 SASEGT, per germline. This CDR3 contains 14 residues. The DNA of the CDR3 is TGTGCCAGCAGAGAACGGGAGGGCCTCCCTGAGCAGTTCTTC. Residues: CASREREGLPEQFF.

This clonotype appeared a single time. The chain links TRBV7-3 to TRBJ2-3; TRBD2 might be the D (6 bases). The DNA end is more similar to TRBJ2-1, so the J call may be wrong. Germline-derived CDR1 and CDR2 are SGHTA and FQGTGA. This CDR3 contains 16 residues. The CDR3 bases are TGTGCCAGCAGCTTGTCCAGCCTGGGAGGTTACAATGAGCAGTTCTTC. Translation gives CASSLSSLGGYNEQFF.

The CDR3 region is CSVYRPSYGYTF. Written as DNA, the CDR3 is TGCAGCGTTTACAGGCCGAGCTATGGCTACACCTTC. V and J are TRBV29-1 and TRBJ1-2; tentatively, D is TRBD1 (5 bases). The germline V gene encodes CDR1 SQVTM and CDR2 ANQGSEA. Trimming took 5 bases from V and 4 from J, leaving 11 bases between them. There are 12 residues in the CDR3. Together with reference TRBV29-1 and TRBJ1-2, the CDR3 gives the full variable domain: SAVISQKPSRDICQRGTSLTIQCQVDSQVTMMFWYRQQPGQSLTLIATANQGSEATYESGFVIDKFPISRPNLTFSTLTVSNMSPEDSSIYLCSVYRPSYGYTFGSGTRLTVV.

The chain employs TRBV5-6 and TRBJ2-1, with D possibly being TRBD2 (6 bases). Germline V gene lookup returns CDR1 SGHDT and CDR2 YYEEEE. V was trimmed by 3 bases and J by 3 bases, leaving 13 bases between them. This CDR3 is 15 amino acids long. CDR3 sequence reads: CASSSGLANYNEQFF. CDR3 nucleotides: TGTGCCAGCAGCTCCGGGCTAGCGAACTACAATGAGCAGTTCTTC.

The rearrangement joins TRBV6-5 to TRBJ2-5; 15 bases match TRBD2. The CDR3 extends over 15 amino acids. CDR1 and CDR2 from the germline V gene are MNHEY and SVGAGI. Unmatched junction bases numbered 2, after V lost 5 bases and J lost 4 bases. The chain's CDR3 is CASSGLAGGPETQYF. The CDR3 DNA follows: TGTGCCAGCAGTGGACTAGCGGGGGGGCCAGAGACCCAGTACTTC.

This clonotype has a handful of counts. The rearrangement joins TRBV19 to TRBJ2-6; 12 bases map to TRBD1. This CDR3 region has 18 residues. Germline V gene lookup returns CDR1 LNHDA and CDR2 SQIVND (reference sequence). J was trimmed by 3 bases and V by 8 bases; bases with no gene match: 11. The CDR3 reads CASESPRDRGLGANVLTF. The DNA of the CDR3 is TGTGCCAGTGAAAGCCCTCGGGACAGGGGGCTTGGGGCCAACGTCCTGACTTTC.

The chain is built from TRBV30 and TRBJ2-1; weak D call: TRBD1 (5 bases). The CDR3 length is 14 residues. In germline, CDR1 is GTSNPN, CDR2 SVGIG (reference sequence). V was pared by 8 bases and J by 3 bases, with 17 bases between. Written as DNA, the CDR3 is TGTGCCAGTAGTATTGCAGACAGCTACAATGAGCAGTTCTTC. This codes for CASSIADSYNEQFF.

The chain joins TRBV30 to TRBJ1-6; D gene unclear. The V gene's germline CDR1 is GTSNPN and CDR2 SVGIG (reference sequence). The germline V and J ends were trimmed by 2 bases and 6 bases, with 2 bases remaining between them. The CDR3 spans 11 residues. For the CDR3, the DNA is TGTGCCTGGAGTACTAATTCACCCCTCCACTTT. Amino acids: CAWSTNSPLHF.

The chain is built from TRBV5-6 and TRBJ2-1; 7 bases map to TRBD1. J gave up 6 bases and V 3 bases, and 0 bases lay outside the gene matches. The germline V gene has CDR1 SGHDT and CDR2 YYEEEE. This CDR3 comprises 12 residues. CDR3 coding DNA: TGTGCCAGCAGCTGGACAGGCAATGAGCAGTTCTTC. Encoded protein: CASSWTGNEQFF. Looking up the rest from reference TRBV5-6 and TRBJ2-1 gives the full variable domain: DAGVTQSPTHLIKTRGQQVTLRCSPKSGHDTVSWYQQALGQGPQFIFQYYEEEERQRGNFPDRFSGHQFPNYSSELNVNALLLGDSALYLCASSWTGNEQFFGPGTRLTVL.

With regard to this clonotype: Possible read error: a much larger clone is one base away. The J gene is TRBJ2-1, the V gene TRBV29-1; D remains ambiguous. Looked up from germline, CDR1 is SQVTM and CDR2 is ANQGSEA. V lost 8 bases to trimming and J lost 4 bases, with 12 bases between them. The CDR3 contains 12 residues. The CDR3, as DNA: TGCAGCTTTGCTCTAAGATACAATGAGCAGTTCTTC. This translates into CSFALRYNEQFF.

The chain is built from TRBV29-1 and TRBJ1-2; 7 bases fit TRBD1. This CDR3 has 14 amino acids. With V trimmed by 4 bases and J by 4 bases, 9 bases remained unmatched. Germline V gene lookup returns CDR1 SQVTM and CDR2 ANQGSEA. The CDR3 nucleotides are TGCAGCGTTGGTCGAGGACAGGCAGGCTATGGCTACACCTTC. Its protein is CSVGRGQAGYGYTF.

This sequence joins TRBV5-5 and TRBJ1-4; D possibly corresponds to TRBD1 (5 bases). CDR1 is SGHKS and CDR2 is YYEKEE in the germline V gene (reference sequence). Trimming took off 3 bases at V and 13 bases at J, with 22 bases between the two ends. The CDR3 consists of 15 residues. The CDR3 region has the DNA TGTGCCAGCAGCTACGGGACCGGCGTAGGGTGGTCACTGTTTTTT. Residues: CASSYGTGVGWSLFF. Supplemented by reference TRBV5-5 and TRBJ1-4, the full variable domain reads DAGVTQSPTHLIKTRGQQVTLRCSPISGHKSVSWYQQVLGQGPQFIFQYYEKEERGRGNFPDRFSARQFPNYSSELNVNALLLGDSALYLCASSYGTGVGWSLFFGSGTQLSVL.

CDR3 sequence: CAWTSSVGSNASPLHF. The DNA for the CDR3 is TGTGCCTGGACATCCTCAGTAGGCAGCAACGCATCACCCCTCCACTTT. The chain combines TRBV30 with TRBJ1-6; D is unclear. Germline V gene sequence: CDR1 GTSNPN, CDR2 SVGIG (reference sequence). The CDR3 covers 16 residues. The germline V and J ends were trimmed by 4 bases and 10 bases, with 23 bases remaining between them.

The chain recombines TRBV7-2 with TRBJ2-1; 7 bases are a match to TRBD2. The J call is doubtful: the DNA matches TRBJ2-5 better. CDR1 is SGHTA, CDR2 FQGNSA, per germline. The CDR3 has 16 amino acids. CDR3 sequence (DNA): TGTGCCAGCAGCTTAATTGGAGCGGGGATCCAAGAGACCCAGTACTTC. Translated: CASSLIGAGIQETQYF.

This sequence joins TRBV30 and TRBJ2-3; D gene ambiguous. Trimming left V 8 bases short and J 1 base short, with 13 bases between. CDR1 GTSNPN and CDR2 SVGIG come from the germline V gene (reference sequence). The CDR3 sequence is 13 residues long. The chain's CDR3 is CASSYPGTDTQYF. CDR3 in DNA: TGTGCCAGCAGTTACCCGGGCACAGATACGCAGTATTTT.

The chain has TRBV6-5 and TRBJ1-2, with unresolved D. CDR3 size: 12 residues. V was pared by 8 bases and J by 4 bases, with 11 bases between. The V gene's germline CDR1 is MNHEY and CDR2 SVGAGI. The CDR3 region is CASAQKPYGYTF. The CDR3 region has the DNA TGTGCCAGCGCCCAGAAGCCCTATGGCTACACCTTC.